This T cell receptor (beta chain) was captured by sequencing in a study of blood T cell repertoires in COVID-19. Some clones are missing from TCRdb's copy, which holds only in-frame ones; the method was immunoSEQ multiplex PCR. The top ten hold around 2% of the sample, which has 300,000 to 400,000 clones, 85% seen once. V was trimmed by 5 bases and J by 0 bases, leaving 8 bases between them. This CDR3 is 14 amino acids long. Germline CDR1 SGHTA, CDR2 FQGNSA. This clonotype was sampled from a young woman who had been exposed to COVID-19. The genes are TRBV7-2 and TRBJ1-5; no firm D call. The specimen was PBMCs or T cells enriched from blood (not recorded which). The CDR3 DNA follows: TGTGCCAGCAGCACCCAGTATAGCAATCAGCCCCAGCATTTT. Its protein product is CASSTQYSNQPQHF.